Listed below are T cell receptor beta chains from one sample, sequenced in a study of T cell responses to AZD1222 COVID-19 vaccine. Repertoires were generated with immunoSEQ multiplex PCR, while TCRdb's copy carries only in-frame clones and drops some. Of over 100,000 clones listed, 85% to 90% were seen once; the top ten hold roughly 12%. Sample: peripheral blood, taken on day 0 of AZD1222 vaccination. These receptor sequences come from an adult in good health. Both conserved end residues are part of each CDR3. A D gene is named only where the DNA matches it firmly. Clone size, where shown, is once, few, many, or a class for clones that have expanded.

CDR3 protein: CAGRTGFSGNTIYF
CDR3 DNA: TGTGCCGGCCGGACAGGGTTCTCTGGAAACACCATATATTTT
D gene: TRBD1
V gene: TRBV30
J gene: TRBJ1-3
clone size: .

CDR3 protein: CASIRDRDNNEQFF
CDR3 DNA: TGTGCCAGTATTAGGGACAGGGACAATAATGAGCAGTTCTTC
D gene: TRBD1
V gene: TRBV19
J gene: TRBJ2-1
clone size: .

CDR3 protein: CASSWQTRDFKETQYF
CDR3 DNA: TGTGCCAGCAGCTGGCAGACTCGGGACTTCAAAGAGACCCAGTACTTC
D gene: .
V gene: TRBV5-6
J gene: TRBJ2-5
clone size: .

CDR3 protein: CASSTTSDTQYF
CDR3 DNA: TGTGCCAGCAGCACAACGAGCGATACGCAGTATTTT
D gene: .
V gene: TRBV11-2
J gene: TRBJ2-3
clone size: .

CDR3 protein: CASSDPTGYGYTF
CDR3 DNA: TGTGCCAGCAGTGACCCAACAGGGTATGGCTACACCTTC
D gene: .
V gene: TRBV6-2/TRBV6-3
J gene: TRBJ1-2
clone size: many

CDR3 protein: CASSVETSGSNEQFF
CDR3 DNA: TGCGCCAGCAGCGTTGAGACTAGCGGGAGCAATGAGCAGTTCTTC
D gene: TRBD2
V gene: TRBV5-1
J gene: TRBJ2-1
clone size: .

CDR3 protein: CASSHITSGPYNEQFF
CDR3 DNA: TGTGCCAGCAGCCACATCACTAGCGGCCCCTACAATGAGCAGTTCTTC
D gene: TRBD2
V gene: TRBV4-2
J gene: TRBJ2-1
clone size: few

CDR3 protein: CASSPVGTGGRMNTEAFF
CDR3 DNA: TGTGCCAGTAGCCCAGTTGGGACGGGGGGGCGCATGAACACTGAAGCTTTCTTT
D gene: .
V gene: TRBV19
J gene: TRBJ1-1
clone size: once

CDR3 protein: CASSLLWGSYEQYF
CDR3 DNA: TGCGCCAGCAGCTTGTTGTGGGGCAGCTACGAGCAGTACTTC
D gene: .
V gene: TRBV5-1
J gene: TRBJ2-7
clone size: .

CDR3 protein: CASSIGTGQYF
CDR3 DNA: TGTGCCAGTAGTATTGGGACCGGGCAGTATTTT
D gene: .
V gene: TRBV19
J gene: TRBJ2-3
clone size: .

CDR3 protein: CASSHRTGVKAFF
CDR3 DNA: TGTGCCAGCAGCCACCGGACTGGGGTCAAAGCTTTCTTT
D gene: .
V gene: TRBV13
J gene: TRBJ1-1
clone size: .

CDR3 protein: CATQTDSRGGSPLHF
CDR3 DNA: TGTGCCACCCAGACGGACAGCCGGGGTGGTTCACCCCTCCACTTT
D gene: .
V gene: TRBV15
J gene: TRBJ1-6
clone size: once

CDR3 protein: CASSQLAGERDTQYF
CDR3 DNA: TGTGCCAGCAGCCAACTAGCGGGAGAAAGAGATACGCAGTATTTT
D gene: TRBD2
V gene: TRBV27
J gene: TRBJ2-3
clone size: .

CDR3 protein: CASGASYNEQFF
CDR3 DNA: TGTGCCAGCGGAGCGTCCTACAATGAGCAGTTCTTC
D gene: .
V gene: TRBV7-9
J gene: TRBJ2-1
clone size: few

CDR3 protein: CASSLDGGYNQPQHF
CDR3 DNA: TGCGCCAGCAGCTTGGATGGGGGCTACAATCAGCCCCAGCATTTT
D gene: .
V gene: TRBV5-1
J gene: TRBJ1-5
clone size: .

CDR3 protein: CASSFRGVDNQPQHF
CDR3 DNA: TGTGCCAGCAGTTTCAGGGGTGTCGACAATCAGCCCCAGCATTTT
D gene: .
V gene: TRBV6-2/TRBV6-3
J gene: TRBJ1-5
clone size: .

CDR3 protein: CASSDPPNTEAFF
CDR3 DNA: TGTGCCAGCAGTGACCCTCCGAACACTGAAGCTTTCTTT
D gene: .
V gene: TRBV6-1
J gene: TRBJ1-1
clone size: .

CDR3 protein: CASSRGELTSYNEQFF
CDR3 DNA: TGTGCCAGCAGCCGAGGTGAACTCACCTCCTACAATGAGCAGTTCTTC
D gene: .
V gene: TRBV4-2
J gene: TRBJ2-1
clone size: .

CDR3 protein: CASSLFLSAGRAYNEQFF
CDR3 DNA: TGTGCCAGCAGCTTATTTCTTTCTGCGGGCAGAGCCTACAATGAGCAGTTCTTC
D gene: .
V gene: TRBV7-8
J gene: TRBJ2-1
clone size: .

CDR3 protein: CASSLVGDTLYFGEAFF
CDR3 DNA: TGTGCCAGCAGCTTGGTTGGAGACACTCTTTATTTTGGTGAAGCTTTCTTT
D gene: .
V gene: TRBV5-6
J gene: TRBJ1-1
clone size: few

CDR3 protein: CASTTRLAGGTGELFF
CDR3 DNA: TGTGCCAGCACCACCCGACTAGCGGGAGGCACCGGGGAGCTGTTTTTT
D gene: TRBD2
V gene: TRBV28
J gene: TRBJ2-2
clone size: .

CDR3 protein: CASSPSTSGNEQFF
CDR3 DNA: TGTGCCAGCAGCCCGTCGACTAGCGGCAATGAGCAGTTCTTC
D gene: TRBD2
V gene: TRBV7-9
J gene: TRBJ2-1
clone size: few

CDR3 protein: CASSFRTGEGSGYTF
CDR3 DNA: TGCGCCAGCAGCTTTAGGACAGGGGAAGGTTCTGGCTACACCTTC
D gene: TRBD1
V gene: TRBV5-1
J gene: TRBJ1-2
clone size: .

CDR3 protein: CAILQTDRGFYEQYF
CDR3 DNA: TGTGCCATCCTCCAGACGGACAGGGGATTCTACGAGCAGTACTTC
D gene: TRBD1
V gene: TRBV10-3
J gene: TRBJ2-7
clone size: .

CDR3 protein: CASSSERGEQFF
CDR3 DNA: TGTGCCAGTAGTTCCGAGAGGGGTGAGCAGTTCTTC
D gene: .
V gene: TRBV19
J gene: TRBJ2-1
clone size: .